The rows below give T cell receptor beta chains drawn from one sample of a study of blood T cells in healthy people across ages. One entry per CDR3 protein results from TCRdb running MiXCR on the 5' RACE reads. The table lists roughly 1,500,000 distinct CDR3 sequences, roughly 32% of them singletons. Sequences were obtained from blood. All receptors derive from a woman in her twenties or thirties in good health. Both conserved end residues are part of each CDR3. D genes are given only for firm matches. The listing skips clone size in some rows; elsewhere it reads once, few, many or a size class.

CDR3aa: CASSSGAGTTYEQYF; CDR3nt: TGTGCCAGCAGCTCAGGAGCGGGCACGACCTACGAGCAGTACTTC; d_gene: .; j_gene: TRBJ2-7; abundance: .; v_gene: TRBV5-6
CDR3aa: CASSLALAGHSSYNEQFF; CDR3nt: TGTGCCAGCAGCTTAGCACTAGCGGGACACAGCTCCTACAATGAGCAGTTCTTC; d_gene: TRBD2; j_gene: TRBJ2-1; abundance: .; v_gene: TRBV7-2
CDR3aa: CASSRLGVLDLAKSIQYF; CDR3nt: TGTGCCAGCAGCCGCCTAGGGGTCCTGGATTTAGCCAAAAGCATTCAGTACTTC; d_gene: .; j_gene: TRBJ2-4; abundance: .; v_gene: TRBV12-3/TRBV12-4
CDR3aa: CASSLGAGARQYF; CDR3nt: TGCGCCAGCAGCCTCGGGGCGGGGGCTCGGCAGTACTTC; d_gene: .; j_gene: TRBJ2-5; abundance: few; v_gene: TRBV4-1
CDR3aa: CASSRARTGFYEQYF; CDR3nt: TGCGCCAGCAGCCGGGCCCGGACAGGTTTCTACGAGCAGTACTTC; d_gene: TRBD1; j_gene: TRBJ2-7; abundance: few; v_gene: TRBV4-1
CDR3aa: CASNLLGGSTDTQYF; CDR3nt: TGTGCCAGCAATCTACTGGGGGGGAGCACAGATACGCAGTATTTT; d_gene: TRBD2; j_gene: TRBJ2-3; abundance: .; v_gene: TRBV6-5
CDR3aa: CAWMGGLAGVEQFF; CDR3nt: TGTGCCTGGATGGGGGGACTAGCGGGAGTGGAGCAGTTCTTC; d_gene: TRBD2; j_gene: TRBJ2-1; abundance: .; v_gene: TRBV30
CDR3aa: CASREVGSYEQYF; CDR3nt: TGTGCCAGCAGGGAAGTCGGGAGCTACGAGCAGTACTTC; d_gene: .; j_gene: TRBJ2-7; abundance: few; v_gene: TRBV25-1
CDR3aa: CASSLALAGGEETQYF; CDR3nt: TGTGCCAGCAGCTTAGCATTGGCAGGGGGTGAAGAGACCCAGTACTTC; d_gene: TRBD1; j_gene: TRBJ2-5; abundance: few; v_gene: TRBV7-2
CDR3aa: CASRWTDTNQPQHF; CDR3nt: TGTGCCAGCAGGTGGACAGACACCAATCAGCCCCAGCATTTT; d_gene: .; j_gene: TRBJ1-5; abundance: .; v_gene: TRBV28
CDR3aa: CASSSLAGNEQFF; CDR3nt: TGTGCCAGCAGTTCTCTAGCGGGGAATGAGCAGTTCTTC; d_gene: TRBD2; j_gene: TRBJ2-1; abundance: many; v_gene: TRBV6-6
CDR3aa: CASSLVEGSTEAFF; CDR3nt: TGTGCCAGCAGTTTAGTTGAGGGGAGCACTGAAGCTTTCTTT; d_gene: .; j_gene: TRBJ1-1; abundance: .; v_gene: TRBV12-3/TRBV12-4
CDR3aa: CSARRTSGAYYEQYF; CDR3nt: TGCAGTGCTAGACGGACTAGCGGGGCCTACTACGAGCAGTACTTC; d_gene: TRBD2; j_gene: TRBJ2-7; abundance: many; v_gene: TRBV20-1
CDR3aa: CSASWRGEADTQYF; CDR3nt: TGCAGTGCTAGTTGGCGGGGGGAGGCAGATACGCAGTATTTT; d_gene: TRBD2; j_gene: TRBJ2-3; abundance: few; v_gene: TRBV20-1
CDR3aa: CASSHPGTQGGNEQFF; CDR3nt: TGCGCCAGCAGCCACCCGGGAACTCAGGGAGGGAATGAGCAGTTCTTC; d_gene: TRBD2; j_gene: TRBJ2-1; abundance: .; v_gene: TRBV4-1
CDR3aa: CAGRGRSSTDTQYF; CDR3nt: TGCGCCGGCAGGGGTCGGTCTAGCACAGATACGCAGTATTTT; d_gene: .; j_gene: TRBJ2-3; abundance: .; v_gene: TRBV5-1
CDR3aa: CSHQGPETLYF; CDR3nt: TGCAGCCATCAGGGACCGGAGACCCTGTACTTC; d_gene: .; j_gene: TRBJ2-7; abundance: few; v_gene: TRBV29-1
CDR3aa: CSARVKGVGTQYF; CDR3nt: TGCAGTGCTAGAGTAAAAGGTGTCGGTACGCAGTATTTT; d_gene: .; j_gene: TRBJ2-3; abundance: once; v_gene: TRBV20-1
CDR3aa: CASSLGQASSPLHF; CDR3nt: TGTGCCAGCAGCCTCGGACAGGCTAGCTCACCCCTCCACTTT; d_gene: TRBD1; j_gene: TRBJ1-6; abundance: .; v_gene: TRBV28
CDR3aa: CSAPGTSLQYF; CDR3nt: TGCAGTGCTCCAGGGACTAGTTTGCAGTATTTT; d_gene: TRBD2; j_gene: TRBJ2-3; abundance: .; v_gene: TRBV20-1
CDR3aa: CASSQGLAGGSLVGEQYF; CDR3nt: TGCGCCAGCAGCCAGGGACTAGCGGGAGGCTCACTCGTGGGAGAGCAGTACTTC; d_gene: TRBD2; j_gene: TRBJ2-7; abundance: few; v_gene: TRBV5-1
CDR3aa: CSASIRVSTNEILFF; CDR3nt: TGCAGTGCTTCCATCCGGGTTTCAACTAATGAAATACTGTTTTTT; d_gene: .; j_gene: TRBJ1-4; abundance: .; v_gene: TRBV20-1